This TCR beta chain was recorded in a study of long-term antiretroviral therapy in people with HIV. Germline CDR1 and CDR2: LGHNA and YSLEER. V lost 0 bases and J lost 2; bases outside the gene matches: 3. The CDR3 is made up of 16 amino acids. Study results and caveats: It was not possible to obtain data on ART adherence, viral resistance or therapy changes.

As to this clone: Its antigen is as yet unknown.

With survey level as its setting, the immunoSEQ assay was v3.0. TCRdb keeps only in-frame clones here, not all; method: immunoSEQ multiplex PCR. The sample includes about 16,000 clones, 81% of them seen just once. Sequenced material: unsorted PBMCs, taken roughly 1.2 years before starting antiretroviral therapy. The rearrangement uses TRBV4-3 and TRBJ2-1; 8 nucleotides match TRBD2. The source is a man aged 25-45 years with HIV. The CDR3 DNA reads as TGCGCCAGCAGCCAAGATCGGCGGGGGGCCTACAATGAGCAGTTCTTC. It codes for CASSQDRRGAYNEQFF.